This note documents a single T cell receptor beta chain sequence. Its antigen is currently unknown. The treatment denotes: about 20 received Ad26.COV2.S at low or high dose, single or two shots; about 5 received placebo; per-sample allocation not given. After the first vaccine or placebo injection, samples were drawn on day 63. SARS-CoV-2 spike from the Wuhan strain was encoded by the vaccine, an Ad26 vector. This entry is derived from a study of Ad26.COV2.S vaccination and SARS-CoV-2 variants. Notes on the study in general: It was found that vaccine and placebo recipients had similar non-spike TCR breadth.

CDR3 length: 14 residues. Trimming stripped 11 bases from V and 3 bases from J, with 17 bases between. Germline loops: CDR1 ENHRY, CDR2 SYGVKD. Sequencing was performed with immunoSEQ multiplex PCR; in TCRdb, only in-frame clones are kept and a portion is missing. The sample includes about 680,000 clones, roughly 90% of them seen just once. The V call is TRBV10-3, the J call TRBJ1-5, with D possibly being TRBD1 (5 bases). This TCR came from a person aged 18 to 65 who received the Ad26.COV2.S COVID-19 vaccine or a placebo. Specimen: peripheral blood, collected in a trial of Ad26.COV2.S vaccine versus placebo. The CDR3 reads CAASGTPSNQPQHF. The CDR3 DNA reads as TGTGCCGCCTCCGGGACCCCCTCCAATCAGCCCCAGCATTTT.